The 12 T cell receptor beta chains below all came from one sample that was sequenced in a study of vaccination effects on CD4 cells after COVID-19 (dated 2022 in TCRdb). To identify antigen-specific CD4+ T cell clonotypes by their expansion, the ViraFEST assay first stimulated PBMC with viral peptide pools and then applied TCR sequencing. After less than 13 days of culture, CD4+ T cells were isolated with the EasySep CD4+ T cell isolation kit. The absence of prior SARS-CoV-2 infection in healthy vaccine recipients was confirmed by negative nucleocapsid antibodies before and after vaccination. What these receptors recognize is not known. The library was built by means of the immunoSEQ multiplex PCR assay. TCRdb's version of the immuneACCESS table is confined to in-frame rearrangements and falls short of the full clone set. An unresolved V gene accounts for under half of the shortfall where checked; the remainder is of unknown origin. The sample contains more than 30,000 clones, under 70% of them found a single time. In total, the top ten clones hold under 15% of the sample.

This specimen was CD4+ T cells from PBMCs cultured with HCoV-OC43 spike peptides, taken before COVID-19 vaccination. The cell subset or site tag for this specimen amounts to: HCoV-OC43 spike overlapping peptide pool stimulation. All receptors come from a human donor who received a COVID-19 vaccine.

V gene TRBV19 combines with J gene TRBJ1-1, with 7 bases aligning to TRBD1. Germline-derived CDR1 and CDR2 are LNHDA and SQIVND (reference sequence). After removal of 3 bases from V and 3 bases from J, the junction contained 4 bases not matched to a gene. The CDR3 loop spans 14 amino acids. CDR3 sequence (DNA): TGTGCCAGTAGTATGGGACAGAGAGACACTGAAGCTTTCTTT. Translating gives CASSMGQRDTEAFF.

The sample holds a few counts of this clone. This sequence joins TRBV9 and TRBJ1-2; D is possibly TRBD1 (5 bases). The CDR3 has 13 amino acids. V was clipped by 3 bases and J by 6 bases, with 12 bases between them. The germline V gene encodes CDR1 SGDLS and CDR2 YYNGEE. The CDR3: CASSAGTGNGYTF. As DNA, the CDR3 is TGTGCCAGCAGCGCAGGGACGGGGAATGGCTACACCTTC.

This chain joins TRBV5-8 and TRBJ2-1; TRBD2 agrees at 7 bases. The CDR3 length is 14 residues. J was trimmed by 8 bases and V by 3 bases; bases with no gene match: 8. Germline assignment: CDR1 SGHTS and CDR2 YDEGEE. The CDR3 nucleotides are TGTGCCAGCAGCTCCGGGGAGGGATGGGATGAGCAGTTCTTC. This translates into CASSSGEGWDEQFF.

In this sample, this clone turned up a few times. In DNA form, the CDR3 reads TGTGCCTGTTCTACAGACATTGAAGCTTTCTTT. The encoded protein is CACSTDIEAFF. This chain links TRBV30 with TRBJ1-1; the D is unclear. The CDR3 has 11 amino acids. Germline lookup yields CDR1 GTSNPN and CDR2 SVGIG (reference sequence). V lost 6 bases to trimming and J lost 7 bases, with 12 bases between them.

The DNA of the CDR3 is TGTGCCAGCAGTTTGCAGGTTACGGGCTACACCTTC. As protein: CASSLQVTGYTF. V and J are TRBV12-3 or TRBV12-4 and TRBJ1-2; D is undetermined. Trimming removed 3 bases at V and 8 bases at J, with 10 bases between. The CDR3 runs 12 residues.

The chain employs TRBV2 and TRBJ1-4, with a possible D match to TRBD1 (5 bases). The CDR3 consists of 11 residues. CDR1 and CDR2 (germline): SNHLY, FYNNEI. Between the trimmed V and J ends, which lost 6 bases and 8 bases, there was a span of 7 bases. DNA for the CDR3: TGTGCCAGCAGCTACAGGGAAAAACTGTTTTTT. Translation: CASSYREKLFF.

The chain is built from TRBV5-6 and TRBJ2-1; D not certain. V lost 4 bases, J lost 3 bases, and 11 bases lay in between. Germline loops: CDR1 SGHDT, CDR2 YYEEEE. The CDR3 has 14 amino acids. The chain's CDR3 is CASSQLHVYNEQFF. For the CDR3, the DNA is TGTGCCAGCAGCCAACTTCACGTCTACAATGAGCAGTTCTTC.

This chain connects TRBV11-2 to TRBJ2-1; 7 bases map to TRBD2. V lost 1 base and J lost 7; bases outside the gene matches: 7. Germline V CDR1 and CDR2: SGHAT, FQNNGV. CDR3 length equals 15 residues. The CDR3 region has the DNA TGTGCCAGCAGCTTAGGGCCCCAGGGAGGGAATGAGCAGTTCTTC. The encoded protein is CASSLGPQGGNEQFF.

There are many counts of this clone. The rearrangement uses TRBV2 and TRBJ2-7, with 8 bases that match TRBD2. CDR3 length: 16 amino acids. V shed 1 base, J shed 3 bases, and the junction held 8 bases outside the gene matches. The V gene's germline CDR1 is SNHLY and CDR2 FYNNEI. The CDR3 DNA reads TGTGCCAGCAGTGAAGGTTCGGGGGGGCTTGACTACGAGCAGTACTTC. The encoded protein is CASSEGSGGLDYEQYF.

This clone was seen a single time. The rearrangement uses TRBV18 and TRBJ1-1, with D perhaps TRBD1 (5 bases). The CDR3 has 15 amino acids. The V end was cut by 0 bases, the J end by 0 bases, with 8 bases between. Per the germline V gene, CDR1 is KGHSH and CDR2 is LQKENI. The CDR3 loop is CASSPPPGLNTEAFF. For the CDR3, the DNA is TGTGCCAGCTCACCACCCCCGGGGCTGAACACTGAAGCTTTCTTT.

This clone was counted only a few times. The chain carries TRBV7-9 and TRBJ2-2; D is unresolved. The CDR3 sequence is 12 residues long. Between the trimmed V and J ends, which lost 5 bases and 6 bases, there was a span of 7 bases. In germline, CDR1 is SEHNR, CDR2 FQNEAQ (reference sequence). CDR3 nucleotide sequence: TGTGCCAGCAGCCTTATCTCCGGGGAGCTGTTTTTT. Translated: CASSLISGELFF. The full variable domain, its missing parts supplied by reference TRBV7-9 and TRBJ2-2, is DTGVSQNPRHKITKRGQNVTFRCDPISEHNRLYWYRQTLGQGPEFLTYFQNEAQLEKSRLLSDRFSAERPKGSFSTLEIQRTEQGDSAMYLCASSLISGELFFGEGSRLTVL.

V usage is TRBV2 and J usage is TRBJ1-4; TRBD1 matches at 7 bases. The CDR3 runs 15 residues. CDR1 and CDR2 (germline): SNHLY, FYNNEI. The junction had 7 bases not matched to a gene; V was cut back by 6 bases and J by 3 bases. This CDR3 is CASRVRTGSNEKLFF. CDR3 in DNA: TGTGCCAGCAGGGTCCGGACAGGCTCTAATGAAAAACTGTTTTTT.